The clone carrying this T cell receptor (beta chain) was observed many times. Its antigen is as yet unknown. This sample is part of a study of T cells in Graves' hyperthyroidism and ophthalmopathy. CDR3 length: 13 amino acids. V was trimmed by 6 bases and J by 6 bases, leaving 12 bases between them. RNA transcripts provided the source from which TCR beta CDR3 regions were amplified. Primed by the HTBI set, a first-round RT-PCR was run on the TCR CDR3. TCRdb used MiXCR to reprocess the multiplex PCR reads, holding one entry per CDR3 protein. This repertoire shows approximately 300,000 distinct CDR3 sequences, 17% found once; its top ten account for approximately 60%. The study, taken as a whole, reports: Blood samples included most of the expanded thyroid clonotypes exceeding 0.001.

Source material: blood. The receptor was derived from a woman aged 55-69 years with Graves' ophthalmopathy. The chain joins TRBV12-3 or TRBV12-4 to TRBJ1-5; D is unclear. The CDR3 DNA is TGTGCCAGCAGCCGGTGGAGTGGTCAGCCCCAGCATTTT. As protein: CASSRWSGQPQHF.